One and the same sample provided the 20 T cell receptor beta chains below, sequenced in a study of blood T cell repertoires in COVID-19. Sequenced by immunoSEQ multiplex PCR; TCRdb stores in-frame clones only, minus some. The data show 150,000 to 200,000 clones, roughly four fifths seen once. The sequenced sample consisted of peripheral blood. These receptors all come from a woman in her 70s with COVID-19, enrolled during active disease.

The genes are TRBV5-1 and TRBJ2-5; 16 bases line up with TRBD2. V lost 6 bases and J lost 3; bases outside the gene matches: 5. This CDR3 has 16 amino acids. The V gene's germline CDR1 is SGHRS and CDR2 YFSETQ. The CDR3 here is CASTVGTSGREETQYF. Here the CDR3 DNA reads TGCGCCAGCACCGTCGGGACTAGCGGGAGGGAAGAGACCCAGTACTTC.

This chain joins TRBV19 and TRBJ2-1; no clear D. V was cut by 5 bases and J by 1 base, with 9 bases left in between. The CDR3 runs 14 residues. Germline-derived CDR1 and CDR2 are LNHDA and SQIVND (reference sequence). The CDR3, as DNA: TGTGCCAGTAGTGGCTCTAGATCCTACAATGAGCAGTTCTTC. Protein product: CASSGSRSYNEQFF.

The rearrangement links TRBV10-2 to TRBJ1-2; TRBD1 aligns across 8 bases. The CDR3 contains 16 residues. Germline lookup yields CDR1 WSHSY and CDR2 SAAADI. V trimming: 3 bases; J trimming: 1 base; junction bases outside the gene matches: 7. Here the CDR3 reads CASSDDRGGDNYGYTF. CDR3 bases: TGCGCCAGCAGTGATGACAGGGGTGGAGATAACTATGGCTACACCTTC.

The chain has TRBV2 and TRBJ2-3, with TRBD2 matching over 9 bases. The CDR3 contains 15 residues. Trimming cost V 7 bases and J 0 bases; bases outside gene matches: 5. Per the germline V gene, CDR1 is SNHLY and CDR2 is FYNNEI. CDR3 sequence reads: CASTVTSGSTDTQYF. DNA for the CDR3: TGTGCCAGCACTGTCACTAGCGGGAGCACAGATACGCAGTATTTT. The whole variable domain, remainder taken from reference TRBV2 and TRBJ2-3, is EPEVTQTPSHQVTQMGQEVILRCVPISNHLYFYWYRQILGQKVEFLVSFYNNEISEKSEIFDDQFSVERPDGSNFTLKIRSTKLEDSAMYFCASTVTSGSTDTQYFGPGTRLTVL.

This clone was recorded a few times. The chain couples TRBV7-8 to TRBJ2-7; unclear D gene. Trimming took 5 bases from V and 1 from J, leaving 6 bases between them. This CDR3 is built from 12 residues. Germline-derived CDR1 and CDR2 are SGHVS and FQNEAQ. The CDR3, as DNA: TGTGCCAGCAGCCTCATTTCCTACGAGCAGTACTTC. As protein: CASSLISYEQYF.

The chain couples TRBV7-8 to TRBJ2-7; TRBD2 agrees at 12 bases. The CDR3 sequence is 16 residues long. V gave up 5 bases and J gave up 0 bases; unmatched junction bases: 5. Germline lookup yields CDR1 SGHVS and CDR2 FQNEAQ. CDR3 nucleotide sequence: TGTGCCAGCAGCCGACTAGCGGGAGCCCGCTCCTACGAGCAGTACTTC. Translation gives CASSRLAGARSYEQYF.

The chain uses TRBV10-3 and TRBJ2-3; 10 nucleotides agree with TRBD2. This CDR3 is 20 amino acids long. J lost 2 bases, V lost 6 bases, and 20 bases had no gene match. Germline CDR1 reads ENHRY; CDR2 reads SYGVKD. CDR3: CAIRPRTSGNPNRNTDTQYF. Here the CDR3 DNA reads TGTGCCATCAGACCTCGGACTAGCGGAAACCCTAATCGGAACACAGATACGCAGTATTTT.

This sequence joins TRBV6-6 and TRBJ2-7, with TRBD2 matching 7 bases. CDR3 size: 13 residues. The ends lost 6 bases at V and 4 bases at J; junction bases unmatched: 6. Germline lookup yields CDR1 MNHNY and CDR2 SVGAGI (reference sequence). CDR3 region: CASSRDYAYEQYF. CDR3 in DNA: TGTGCCAGCAGCCGGGACTACGCTTACGAGCAGTACTTC.

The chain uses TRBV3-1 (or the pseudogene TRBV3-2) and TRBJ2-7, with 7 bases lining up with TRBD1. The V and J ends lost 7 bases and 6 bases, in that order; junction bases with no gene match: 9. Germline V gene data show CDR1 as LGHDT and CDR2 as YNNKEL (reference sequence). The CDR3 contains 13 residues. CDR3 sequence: CASTLDRAGEQYF. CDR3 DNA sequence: TGTGCCAGCACCCTAGACAGGGCTGGCGAGCAGTACTTC.

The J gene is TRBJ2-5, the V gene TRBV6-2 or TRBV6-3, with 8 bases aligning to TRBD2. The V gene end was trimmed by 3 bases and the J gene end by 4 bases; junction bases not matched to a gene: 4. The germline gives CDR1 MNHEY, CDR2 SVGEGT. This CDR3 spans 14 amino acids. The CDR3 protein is CASSYTGGGETQYF. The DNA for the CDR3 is TGTGCCAGCAGTTATACGGGAGGGGGAGAGACCCAGTACTTC.

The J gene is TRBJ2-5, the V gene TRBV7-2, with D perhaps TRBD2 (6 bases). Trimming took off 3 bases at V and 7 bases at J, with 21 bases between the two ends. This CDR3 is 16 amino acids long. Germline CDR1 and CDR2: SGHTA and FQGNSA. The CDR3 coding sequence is TGTGCCAGCAGCTTTCGCGGAGGGCGGGAAGGAGTGACCCAGTACTTC. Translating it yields CASSFRGGREGVTQYF.

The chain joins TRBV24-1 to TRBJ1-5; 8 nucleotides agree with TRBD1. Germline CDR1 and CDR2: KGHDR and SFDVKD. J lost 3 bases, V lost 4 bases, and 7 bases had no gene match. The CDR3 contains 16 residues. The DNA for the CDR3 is TGTGCCACCAGTGACCCAGGACAGGGATACAATCAGCCCCAGCATTTT. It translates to CATSDPGQGYNQPQHF.

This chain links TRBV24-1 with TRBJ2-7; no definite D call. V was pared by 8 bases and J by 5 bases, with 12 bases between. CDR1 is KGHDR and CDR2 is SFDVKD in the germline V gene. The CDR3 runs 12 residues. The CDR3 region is CATTSYGDEQYF. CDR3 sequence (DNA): TGTGCCACCACCAGCTATGGAGACGAGCAGTACTTC.

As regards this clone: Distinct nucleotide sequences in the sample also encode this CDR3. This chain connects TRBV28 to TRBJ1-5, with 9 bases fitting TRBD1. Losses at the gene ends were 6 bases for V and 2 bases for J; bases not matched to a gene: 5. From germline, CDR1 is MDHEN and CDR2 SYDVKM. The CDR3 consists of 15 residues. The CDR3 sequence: CASRSTGGGNQPQHF. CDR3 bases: TGTGCCAGCAGATCGACAGGGGGGGGCAATCAGCCCCAGCATTTT.

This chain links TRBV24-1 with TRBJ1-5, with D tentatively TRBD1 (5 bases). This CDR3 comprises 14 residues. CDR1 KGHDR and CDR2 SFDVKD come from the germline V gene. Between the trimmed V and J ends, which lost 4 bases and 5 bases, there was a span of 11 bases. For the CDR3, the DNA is TGTGCCACCAGTGAGGGGGGTGGCGATCAGCCCCAGCATTTT. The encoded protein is CATSEGGGDQPQHF.

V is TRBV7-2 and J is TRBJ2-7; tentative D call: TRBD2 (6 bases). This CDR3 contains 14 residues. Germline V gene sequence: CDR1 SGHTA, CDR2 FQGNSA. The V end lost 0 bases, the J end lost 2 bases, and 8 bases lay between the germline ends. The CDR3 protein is CASSLAGGPYEQYF. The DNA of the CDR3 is TGTGCCAGCAGCTTAGCGGGAGGACCCTACGAGCAGTACTTC.

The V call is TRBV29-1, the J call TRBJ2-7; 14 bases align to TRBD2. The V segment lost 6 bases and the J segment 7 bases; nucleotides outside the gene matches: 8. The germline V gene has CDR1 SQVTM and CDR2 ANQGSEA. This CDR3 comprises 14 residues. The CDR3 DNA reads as TGCAGCGTGCGCGGACTAGCGGGGGGCGCGGAGCAGTACTTC. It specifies CSVRGLAGGAEQYF.

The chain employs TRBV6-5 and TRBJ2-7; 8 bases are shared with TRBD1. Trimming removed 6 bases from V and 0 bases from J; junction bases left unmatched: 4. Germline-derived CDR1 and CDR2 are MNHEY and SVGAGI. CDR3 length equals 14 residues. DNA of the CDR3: TGTGCCAGCAGGCTAGGACAGGGCTCCTACGAGCAGTACTTC. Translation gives CASRLGQGSYEQYF.

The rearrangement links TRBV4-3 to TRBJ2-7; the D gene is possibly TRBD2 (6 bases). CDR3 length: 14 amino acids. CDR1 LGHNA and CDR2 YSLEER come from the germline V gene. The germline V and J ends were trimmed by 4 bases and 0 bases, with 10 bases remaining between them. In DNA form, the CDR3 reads TGCGCCAGCAGCCTGGGACTCGGCTCCTACGAGCAGTACTTC. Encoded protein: CASSLGLGSYEQYF.

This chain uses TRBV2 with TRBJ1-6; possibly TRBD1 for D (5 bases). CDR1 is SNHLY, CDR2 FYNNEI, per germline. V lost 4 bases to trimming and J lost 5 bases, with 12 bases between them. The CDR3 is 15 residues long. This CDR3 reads CASSARQSDNSPLHF. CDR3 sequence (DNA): TGTGCCAGCAGTGCCAGACAGAGCGATAATTCACCCCTCCACTTT.